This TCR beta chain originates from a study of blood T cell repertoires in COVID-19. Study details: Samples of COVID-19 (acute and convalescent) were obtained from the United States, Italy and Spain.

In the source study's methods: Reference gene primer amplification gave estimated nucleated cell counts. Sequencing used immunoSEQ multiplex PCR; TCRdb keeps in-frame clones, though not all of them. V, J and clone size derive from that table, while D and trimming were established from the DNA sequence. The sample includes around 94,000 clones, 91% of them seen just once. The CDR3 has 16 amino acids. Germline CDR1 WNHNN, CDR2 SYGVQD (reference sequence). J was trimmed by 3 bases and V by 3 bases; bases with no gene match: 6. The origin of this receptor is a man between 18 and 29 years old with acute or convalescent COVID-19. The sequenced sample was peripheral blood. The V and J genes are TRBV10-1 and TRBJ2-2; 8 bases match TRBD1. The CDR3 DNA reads TGCGCCAGCAGTGACCAAGGACAGGGTTACACCGGGGAGCTGTTTTTT. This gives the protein CASSDQGQGYTGELFF.